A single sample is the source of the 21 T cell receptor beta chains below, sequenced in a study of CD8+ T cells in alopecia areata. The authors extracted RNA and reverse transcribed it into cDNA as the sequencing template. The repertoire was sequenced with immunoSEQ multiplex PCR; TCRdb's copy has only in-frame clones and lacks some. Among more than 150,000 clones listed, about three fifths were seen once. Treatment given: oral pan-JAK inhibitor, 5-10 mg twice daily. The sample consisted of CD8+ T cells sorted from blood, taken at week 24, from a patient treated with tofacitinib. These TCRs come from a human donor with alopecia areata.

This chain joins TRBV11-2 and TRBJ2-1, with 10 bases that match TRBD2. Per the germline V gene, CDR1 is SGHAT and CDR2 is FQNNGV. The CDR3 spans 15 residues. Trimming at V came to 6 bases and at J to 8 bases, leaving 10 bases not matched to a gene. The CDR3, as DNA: TGTGCCAGCAGACCGAGCGGGGGGGCAATTCATGAGCAGTTCTTC. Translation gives CASRPSGGAIHEQFF.

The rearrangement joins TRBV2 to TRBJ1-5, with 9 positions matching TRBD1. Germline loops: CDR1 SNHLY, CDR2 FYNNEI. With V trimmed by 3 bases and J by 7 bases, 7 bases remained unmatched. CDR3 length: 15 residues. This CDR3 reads CASSEVRQGDQPQHF. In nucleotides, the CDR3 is TGTGCCAGCAGTGAGGTCCGACAGGGGGACCAGCCCCAGCATTTT.

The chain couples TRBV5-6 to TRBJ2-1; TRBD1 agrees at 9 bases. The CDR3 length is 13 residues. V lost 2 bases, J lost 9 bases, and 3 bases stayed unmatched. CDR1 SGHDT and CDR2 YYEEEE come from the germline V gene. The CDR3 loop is CASSFGQGFEQFF. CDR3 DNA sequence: TGTGCCAGCAGCTTTGGACAGGGGTTTGAGCAGTTCTTC.

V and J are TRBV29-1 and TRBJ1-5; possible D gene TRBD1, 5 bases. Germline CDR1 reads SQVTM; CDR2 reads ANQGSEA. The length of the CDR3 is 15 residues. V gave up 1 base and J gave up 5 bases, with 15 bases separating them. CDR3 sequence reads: CSVEGLDPGDQPQHF. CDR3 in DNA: TGCAGCGTTGAAGGGCTGGACCCGGGGGATCAGCCCCAGCATTTT.

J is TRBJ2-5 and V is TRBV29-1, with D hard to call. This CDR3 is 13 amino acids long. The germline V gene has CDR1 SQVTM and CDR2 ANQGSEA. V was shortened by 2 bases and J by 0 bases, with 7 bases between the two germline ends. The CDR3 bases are TGCAGCGTTGAAAATGGCAACCAAGAGACCCAGTACTTC. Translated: CSVENGNQETQYF.

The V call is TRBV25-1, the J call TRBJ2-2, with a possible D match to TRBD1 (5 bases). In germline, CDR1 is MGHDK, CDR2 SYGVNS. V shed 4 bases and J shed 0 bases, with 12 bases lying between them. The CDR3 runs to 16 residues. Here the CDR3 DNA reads TGTGCCAGCAGTGCCCAAGACAGATCGAACACCGGGGAGCTGTTTTTT. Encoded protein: CASSAQDRSNTGELFF.

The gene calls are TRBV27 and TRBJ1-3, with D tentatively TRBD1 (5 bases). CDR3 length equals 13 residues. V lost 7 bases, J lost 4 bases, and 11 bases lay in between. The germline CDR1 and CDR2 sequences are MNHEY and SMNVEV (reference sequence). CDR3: CASTAGDGNTIYF. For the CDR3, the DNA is TGTGCCAGCACCGCGGGGGACGGAAACACCATATATTTT.

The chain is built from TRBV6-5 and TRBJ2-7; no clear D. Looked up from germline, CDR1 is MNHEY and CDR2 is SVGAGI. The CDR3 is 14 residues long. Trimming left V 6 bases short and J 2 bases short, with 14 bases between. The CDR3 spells CASSHATLPYEQYF. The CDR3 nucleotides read TGTGCCAGCAGCCATGCAACTCTCCCCTACGAGCAGTACTTC.

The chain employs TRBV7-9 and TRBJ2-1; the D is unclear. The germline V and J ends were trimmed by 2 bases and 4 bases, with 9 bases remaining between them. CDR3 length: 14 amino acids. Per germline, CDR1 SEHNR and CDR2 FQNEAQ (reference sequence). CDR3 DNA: TGTGCCAGCAGCTTAACCGCGGCATACAATGAGCAGTTCTTC. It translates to CASSLTAAYNEQFF.

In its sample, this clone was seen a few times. The CDR3 DNA reads TGTGCCAGCAGCTTAGAAGGGACAGGACGGAGGAGGGGCTACACCTTC. Translation gives CASSLEGTGRRRGYTF. The chain joins TRBV13 to TRBJ1-2; TRBD1 matches 8 bases. Germline CDR1 PRHDT, CDR2 FYEKMQ (reference sequence). This CDR3 spans 16 amino acids. Trimming at V came to 1 base and at J to 8 bases, leaving 12 bases not matched to a gene.

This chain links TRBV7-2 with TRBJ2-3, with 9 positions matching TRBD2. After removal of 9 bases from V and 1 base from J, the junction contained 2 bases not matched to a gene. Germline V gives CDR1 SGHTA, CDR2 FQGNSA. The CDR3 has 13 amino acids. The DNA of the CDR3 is TGTGCCAGAAGACTAGCGGGCACAGATACGCAGTATTTT. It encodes CARRLAGTDTQYF.

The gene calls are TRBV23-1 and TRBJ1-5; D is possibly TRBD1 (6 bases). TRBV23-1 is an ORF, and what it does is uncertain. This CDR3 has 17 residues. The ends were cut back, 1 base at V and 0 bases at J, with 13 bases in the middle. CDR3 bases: TGCGCCAGCAGTCAATGCCGGGACACGGTTAGCAATCAGCCCCAGCATTTT. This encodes CASSQCRDTVSNQPQHF.

The CDR3 here is CAWSVGAGGQPQHF. The CDR3 DNA sequence: TGTGCCTGGAGTGTAGGGGCAGGGGGCCAGCCCCAGCATTTT. The chain carries TRBV30 and TRBJ1-5, with 8 bases matching TRBD1. This CDR3 has 14 residues. V lost 0 bases, J lost 7 bases, and 5 bases stayed unmatched. Per germline, CDR1 GTSNPN and CDR2 SVGIG (reference sequence).

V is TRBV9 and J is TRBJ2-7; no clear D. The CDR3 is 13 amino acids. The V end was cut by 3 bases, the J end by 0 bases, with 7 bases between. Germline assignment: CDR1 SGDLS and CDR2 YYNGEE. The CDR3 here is CASSAPNSYEQYF. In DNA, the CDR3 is TGTGCCAGCAGCGCCCCCAACTCCTACGAGCAGTACTTC.

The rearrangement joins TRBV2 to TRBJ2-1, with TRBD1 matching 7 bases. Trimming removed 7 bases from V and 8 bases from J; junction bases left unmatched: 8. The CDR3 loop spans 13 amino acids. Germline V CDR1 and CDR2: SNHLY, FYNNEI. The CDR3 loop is CASITTGAHEQFF. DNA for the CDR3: TGTGCCAGCATCACCACAGGGGCACATGAGCAGTTCTTC.

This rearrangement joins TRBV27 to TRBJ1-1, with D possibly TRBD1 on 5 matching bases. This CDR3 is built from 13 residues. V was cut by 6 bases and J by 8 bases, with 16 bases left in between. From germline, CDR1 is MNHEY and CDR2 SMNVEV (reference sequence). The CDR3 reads CASSPGTGAEAFF. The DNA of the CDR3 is TGTGCCAGCAGCCCCGGTACCGGGGCCGAAGCTTTCTTT.

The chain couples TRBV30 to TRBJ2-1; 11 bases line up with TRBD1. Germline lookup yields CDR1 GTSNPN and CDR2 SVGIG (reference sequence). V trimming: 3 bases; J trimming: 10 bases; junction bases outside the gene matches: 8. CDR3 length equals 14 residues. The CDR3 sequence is CAWSYGTGGSEQFF. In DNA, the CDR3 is TGTGCCTGGAGCTACGGGACAGGGGGATCCGAGCAGTTCTTC.

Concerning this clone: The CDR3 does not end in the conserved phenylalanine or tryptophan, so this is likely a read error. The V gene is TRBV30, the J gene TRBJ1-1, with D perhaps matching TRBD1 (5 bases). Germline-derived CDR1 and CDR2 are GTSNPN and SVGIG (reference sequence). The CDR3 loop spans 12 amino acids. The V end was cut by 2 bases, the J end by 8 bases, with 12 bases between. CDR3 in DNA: TGTGCCTGGAGTCCAGGCAGGGTGGAAGCTTTCTCT. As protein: CAWSPGRVEAFS.

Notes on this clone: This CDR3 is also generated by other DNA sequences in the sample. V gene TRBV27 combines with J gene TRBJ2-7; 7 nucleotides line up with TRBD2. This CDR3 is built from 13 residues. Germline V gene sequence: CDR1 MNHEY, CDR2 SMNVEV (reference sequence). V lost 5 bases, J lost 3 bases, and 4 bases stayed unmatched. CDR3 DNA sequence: TGTGCCAGCAGTCTGGGGGGGTTCTACGAGCAGTACTTC. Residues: CASSLGGFYEQYF.

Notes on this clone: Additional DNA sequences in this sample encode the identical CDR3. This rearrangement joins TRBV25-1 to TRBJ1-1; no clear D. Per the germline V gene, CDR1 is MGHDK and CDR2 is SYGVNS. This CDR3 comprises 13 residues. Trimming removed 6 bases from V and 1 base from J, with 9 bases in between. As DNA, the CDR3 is TGTGCCAGCAGCCGGGGAGGGAACACTGAAGCTTTCTTT. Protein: CASSRGGNTEAFF. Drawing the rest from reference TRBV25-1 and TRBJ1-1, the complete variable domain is EADIYQTPRYLVIGTGKKITLECSQTMGHDKMYWYQQDPGMELHLIHYSYGVNSTEKGDLSSESTVSRIRTEHFPLTLESARPSHTSQYLCASSRGGNTEAFFGQGTRLTVV.

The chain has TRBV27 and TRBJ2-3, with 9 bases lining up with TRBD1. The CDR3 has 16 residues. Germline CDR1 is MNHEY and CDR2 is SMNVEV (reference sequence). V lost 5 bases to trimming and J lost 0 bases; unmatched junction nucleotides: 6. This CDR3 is CASSPVTGGSTDTQYF. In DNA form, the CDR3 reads TGTGCCAGCAGTCCCGTGACAGGGGGTAGCACAGATACGCAGTATTTT.